These 21 T cell receptor beta chains were sequenced from one sample in a study of CXCR3-negative and CXCR3-positive naive CD8 T cells. Carrying UMI labels, the TRB cDNA libraries were prepared through 5' RACE. With the 5' RACE reads reprocessed, TCRdb shows one record per CDR3 protein and no DNA. Its listing shows some 130,000 distinct CDR3 sequences. Sequenced input: naive CXCR3- CD8+ T cells from blood. Subset noted: CD45RO-CCR7+CD27+CD95- naive CD8+ T cells lacking CXCR3 (TNR3-). The origin of the receptors is a human donor in good health. Some clones in this sample may be carry-over from other donors' samples.

The chain combines TRBV29-1 with TRBJ1-4. Looked up from germline, CDR1 is SQVTM and CDR2 is ANQGSEA. This CDR3 has 12 residues. The CDR3 loop reads CSVWTPPEKLFF.

This chain uses TRBV9 with TRBJ2-7; TCRdb's D call of TRBD2 is untestable without DNA. The CDR3 consists of 13 residues. Germline CDR1 SGDLS, CDR2 YYNGEE. The CDR3 spells CASSPGLPYEQYF.

V gene TRBV2 combines with J gene TRBJ1-1; lacking DNA, the TRBD1 call made by TCRdb goes unchecked. CDR3 length: 16 amino acids. The germline V gene has CDR1 SNHLY and CDR2 FYNNEI. The CDR3 protein is CASPPLGQEMNTEAFF. The entire variable domain, with the rest obtained from reference TRBV2 and TRBJ1-1, is as follows: EPEVTQTPSHQVTQMGQEVILRCVPISNHLYFYWYRQILGQKVEFLVSFYNNEISEKSEIFDDQFSVERPDGSNFTLKIRSTKLEDSAMYFCASPPLGQEMNTEAFFGQGTRLTVV.

The J gene is TRBJ2-5, the V gene TRBV7-6. The CDR3 covers 16 residues. In germline, CDR1 is SGHVS, CDR2 FNYEAQ. CDR3 protein: CASSLGPWAGQETQYF.

The rearrangement links TRBV7-6 to TRBJ2-7; TCRdb outputs TRBD1, but without DNA this stays unchecked. Germline V gene data show CDR1 as SGHVS and CDR2 as FNYEAQ. The CDR3 is made up of 16 amino acids. Here the CDR3 reads CASSPDGGQGSYEQYF.

The V and J genes are TRBV9 and TRBJ2-2; TCRdb reports TRBD1, a call that lacks DNA to check it against. CDR3 length: 16 amino acids. Germline assignment: CDR1 SGDLS and CDR2 YYNGEE. The CDR3 loop reads CASSPPGTGNTGELFF.

This chain connects TRBV23-1 to TRBJ2-7. TRBV23-1 is recorded as an ORF, its role being uncertain. The CDR3 has 12 amino acids. CDR3 amino acids: CASSQNQYEQYF.

The J gene is TRBJ2-1, the V gene TRBV7-9; absent DNA, TCRdb's TRBD2 call cannot be checked. This CDR3 region has 17 residues. The germline V gene has CDR1 SEHNR and CDR2 FQNEAQ (reference sequence). The CDR3 loop reads CASSLSNERFSYNEQFF. Filled out from reference TRBV7-9 and TRBJ2-1, the complete variable domain reads DTGVSQNPRHKITKRGQNVTFRCDPISEHNRLYWYRQTLGQGPEFLTYFQNEAQLEKSRLLSDRFSAERPKGSFSTLEIQRTEQGDSAMYLCASSLSNERFSYNEQFFGPGTRLTVL.

V and J are TRBV20-1 and TRBJ2-7; absent DNA, TCRdb's TRBD2 call cannot be checked. The CDR3 sequence is 15 residues long. Per germline, CDR1 DFQATT and CDR2 SNEGSKA (reference sequence). The CDR3 spells CSAYSWPSGGYEQYF.

The chain is built from TRBV7-9 and TRBJ2-7; TCRdb picks TRBD1, but there is no DNA to check that call. Germline V gene data show CDR1 as SEHNR and CDR2 as FQNEAQ (reference sequence). The CDR3 extends over 15 amino acids. CDR3 loop: CASSGGGHRSYEQYF.

The chain couples TRBV5-6 to TRBJ2-3; TCRdb calls TRBD1, which cannot be checked without DNA. The V gene's germline CDR1 is SGHDT and CDR2 YYEEEE. The CDR3 totals 15 residues. The CDR3 spells CASSPPDRSTDTQYF. Full variable domain (missing parts from reference TRBV5-6 and TRBJ2-3): DAGVTQSPTHLIKTRGQQVTLRCSPKSGHDTVSWYQQALGQGPQFIFQYYEEEERQRGNFPDRFSGHQFPNYSSELNVNALLLGDSALYLCASSPPDRSTDTQYFGPGTRLTVL.

V is TRBV7-9 and J is TRBJ2-1; lacking DNA, the TRBD1 call made by TCRdb goes unchecked. The CDR3 is 17 amino acids. CDR1 and CDR2 from the germline V gene are SEHNR and FQNEAQ (reference sequence). The CDR3 sequence: CASSFRSGDREKNEQFF.

The chain carries TRBV19 and TRBJ2-5; TCRdb's D gene call, TRBD2, goes unchecked for lack of DNA. The CDR3 spans 15 residues. Germline loops: CDR1 LNHDA, CDR2 SQIVND (reference sequence). CDR3 region: CASRQTSGDQETQYF.

The gene calls are TRBV7-3 and TRBJ2-7; TCRdb proposes TRBD1, but this gene call is untestable without DNA. The germline gives CDR1 SGHTA, CDR2 FQGTGA. The CDR3 contains 13 residues. Here the CDR3 reads CASSPGPNYEQYF.

The CDR3 loop is CASSPTGVGTDTQYF. The chain carries TRBV28 and TRBJ2-3; absent DNA, TCRdb's TRBD1 call cannot be checked. The germline gives CDR1 MDHEN, CDR2 SYDVKM. This CDR3 is built from 15 residues.

The chain combines TRBV12-3 or TRBV12-4 with TRBJ1-3. The CDR3 consists of 16 residues. This CDR3 reads CASSLDGQGSGNTIYF.

This chain uses TRBV15 with TRBJ2-3; TCRdb picks TRBD1, but there is no DNA to check that call. The CDR3 runs to 16 residues. Germline V CDR1 and CDR2: LNHNV, YYDKDF (reference sequence). The CDR3 loop reads CATNSRDRDYADTQYF.

J is TRBJ2-7 and V is TRBV12-3 or TRBV12-4; with no DNA, the TCRdb D assignment of TRBD1 cannot be verified. The CDR3 contains 16 residues. CDR3 residues: CASSPSWDRSSYEQYF.

V is TRBV29-1 and J is TRBJ2-3; TCRdb gives TRBD1 as the D gene, but with no DNA this cannot be confirmed. Germline V gene data show CDR1 as SQVTM and CDR2 as ANQGSEA. CDR3 length: 18 amino acids. The CDR3 here is CSVVLGMGDRDYTDTQYF.

The chain uses TRBV30 and TRBJ2-1. CDR1 is GTSNPN, CDR2 SVGIG, per germline (reference sequence). The CDR3 is 15 amino acids. The CDR3 sequence: CAWSVQSGVDNEQFF.

J is TRBJ2-7 and V is TRBV5-1; the D call from TCRdb, TRBD1, cannot be confirmed without DNA. CDR1 and CDR2 from the germline V gene are SGHRS and YFSETQ. The CDR3 loop spans 14 amino acids. CDR3 region: CASSSTDRANVQYF.